A selection of T cell receptor beta chains follows, all from one sample in a study of vaccination and CD4 T cells after COVID-19. These receptors have no known antigen. A single record per CDR3 protein comes from TCRdb applying MiXCR to the PCR reads. The sample has roughly 13,000 distinct CDR3 sequences; roughly 26% are singletons. The source was CD4+ T cells from blood, cultured in vitro, collected after SARS-CoV-2 vaccination. These TCRs come from a human donor who had recovered from COVID-19. CDR3s include the opening cysteine and the closing phenylalanine or tryptophan. Each record gives: D gene, clone size, CDR3 length, V gene, J gene, CDR3 protein, CDR3 DNA. D genes are given only for firm matches. Size values are once, few and many counts, or a class for expanded clones, and some rows have none.

D gene: TRBD1
clone size: few
CDR3 length: 15
V gene: TRBV5-4
J gene: TRBJ1-5
CDR3 protein: CASSIGQGANQPQHF
CDR3 DNA: TGTGCCAGCAGCATCGGACAGGGGGCGAATCAGCCCCAGCATTTT

D gene: -
clone size: few
CDR3 length: 15
V gene: TRBV19
J gene: TRBJ2-2
CDR3 protein: CASSPPGMNTGELFF
CDR3 DNA: TGTGCCAGTAGCCCCCCTGGCATGAACACCGGGGAGCTGTTTTTT

D gene: -
clone size: -
CDR3 length: 15
V gene: TRBV19
J gene: TRBJ2-7
CDR3 protein: CASSMTAAGIYEQYF
CDR3 DNA: TGTGCCAGTAGTATGACTGCCGCCGGGATCTACGAGCAGTACTTC

D gene: TRBD1
clone size: -
CDR3 length: 17
V gene: TRBV7-9
J gene: TRBJ1-5
CDR3 protein: CASSLAYRGADNQPQHF
CDR3 DNA: TGTGCCAGCAGCTTAGCCTACAGGGGTGCCGACAATCAGCCCCAGCATTTT

D gene: TRBD2
clone size: few
CDR3 length: 17
V gene: TRBV28
J gene: TRBJ2-1
CDR3 protein: CASREGSGNELGNEQFF
CDR3 DNA: TGTGCCAGCAGGGAAGGTAGCGGGAATGAATTGGGCAATGAGCAGTTCTTC

D gene: TRBD1
clone size: few
CDR3 length: 12
V gene: TRBV19
J gene: TRBJ1-2
CDR3 protein: CASSPGTGGYTF
CDR3 DNA: TGTGCCAGTAGTCCTGGGACAGGCGGCTACACCTTC

D gene: TRBD1
clone size: few
CDR3 length: 13
V gene: TRBV7-8
J gene: TRBJ1-1
CDR3 protein: CASSPWDRGPAFF
CDR3 DNA: TGTGCCAGCAGCCCGTGGGACAGGGGGCCGGCTTTCTTT

D gene: -
clone size: few
CDR3 length: 16
V gene: TRBV4-3
J gene: TRBJ2-4
CDR3 protein: CASSQDEGVAKNIQYF
CDR3 DNA: TGCGCCAGCAGCCAAGACGAAGGGGTGGCCAAAAACATTCAGTACTTC

D gene: -
clone size: -
CDR3 length: 17
V gene: TRBV14
J gene: TRBJ2-3
CDR3 protein: CASSQGGRARGTDTQYF
CDR3 DNA: TGTGCCAGCAGCCAAGGGGGGCGAGCAAGGGGGACAGATACGCAGTATTTT

D gene: -
clone size: few
CDR3 length: 12
V gene: TRBV4-3
J gene: TRBJ2-5
CDR3 protein: CASSPRGETQYF
CDR3 DNA: TGCGCCAGCAGCCCCAGGGGAGAGACCCAGTACTTC

D gene: TRBD2
clone size: -
CDR3 length: 17
V gene: TRBV29-1
J gene: TRBJ2-4
CDR3 protein: CSAERLAGGLAKNIQYF
CDR3 DNA: TGCAGCGCGGAACGACTAGCGGGAGGACTAGCCAAAAACATTCAGTACTTC

D gene: -
clone size: -
CDR3 length: 12
V gene: TRBV28
J gene: TRBJ1-3
CDR3 protein: CASSPGGKHHIF
CDR3 DNA: TGTGCCAGCAGCCCCGGCGGGAAACACCATATATTT

D gene: -
clone size: few
CDR3 length: 15
V gene: TRBV7-9
J gene: TRBJ1-1
CDR3 protein: CASRAPGRMNREAFF
CDR3 DNA: TGTGCCAGCAGAGCTCCGGGACGGATGAACAGGGAAGCTTTCTTT

D gene: -
clone size: few
CDR3 length: 14
V gene: TRBV25-1
J gene: TRBJ2-1
CDR3 protein: CASSAGGPYNEQFF
CDR3 DNA: TGTGCCAGCAGTGCTGGAGGACCTTACAATGAGCAGTTCTTC

D gene: -
clone size: -
CDR3 length: 16
V gene: TRBV7-3
J gene: TRBJ2-2
CDR3 protein: CASSLAGSSSTGGLFF
CDR3 DNA: TGTGCCAGCAGCTTAGCCGGGAGTAGTAGCACCGGGGGGCTGTTTTTT

D gene: TRBD1
clone size: few
CDR3 length: 15
V gene: TRBV24-1
J gene: TRBJ2-1
CDR3 protein: CATSVSTGVYNEQFF
CDR3 DNA: TGTGCCACCAGTGTATCGACAGGGGTCTACAATGAGCAGTTCTTC

D gene: TRBD1
clone size: -
CDR3 length: 14
V gene: TRBV18
J gene: TRBJ2-7
CDR3 protein: CASSRQGARSEQYF
CDR3 DNA: TGTGCCAGCTCACGACAGGGGGCGAGGTCCGAGCAGTACTTC

D gene: -
clone size: -
CDR3 length: 13
V gene: TRBV20-1
J gene: TRBJ1-5
CDR3 protein: CSARFGGNQPQHF
CDR3 DNA: TGCAGTGCTAGATTTGGGGGGAATCAGCCCCAGCATTTT

D gene: -
clone size: -
CDR3 length: 16
V gene: TRBV7-2
J gene: TRBJ1-5
CDR3 protein: CASSLVVTLFNQPQHF
CDR3 DNA: TGTGCCAGCAGCTTAGTAGTGACACTTTTCAATCAGCCCCAGCATTTT

D gene: -
clone size: once
CDR3 length: 12
V gene: TRBV24-1
J gene: TRBJ2-3
CDR3 protein: CATSGYADTQYF
CDR3 DNA: TGTGCCACCAGTGGGTACGCAGATACGCAGTATTTT

D gene: -
clone size: few
CDR3 length: 14
V gene: TRBV7-2
J gene: TRBJ2-7
CDR3 protein: CASSLTGGGYEQYF
CDR3 DNA: TGTGCCAGCAGCTTAACCGGGGGTGGCTACGAGCAGTACTTC